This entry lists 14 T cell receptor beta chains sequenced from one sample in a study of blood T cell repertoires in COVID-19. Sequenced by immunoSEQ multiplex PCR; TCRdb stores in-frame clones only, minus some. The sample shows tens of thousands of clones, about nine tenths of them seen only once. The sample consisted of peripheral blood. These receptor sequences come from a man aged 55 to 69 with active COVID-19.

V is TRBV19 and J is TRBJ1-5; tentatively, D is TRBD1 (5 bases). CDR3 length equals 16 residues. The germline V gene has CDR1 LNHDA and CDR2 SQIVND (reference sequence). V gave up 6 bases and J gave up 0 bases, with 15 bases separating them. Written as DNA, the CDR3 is TGTGCCAGTAGGGTCAGGGATAGATATAGCAATCAGCCCCAGCATTTT. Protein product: CASRVRDRYSNQPQHF.

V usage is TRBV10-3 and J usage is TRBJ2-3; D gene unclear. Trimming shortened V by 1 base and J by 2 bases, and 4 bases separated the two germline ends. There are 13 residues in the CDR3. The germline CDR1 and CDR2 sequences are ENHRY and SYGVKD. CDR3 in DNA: TGTGCCATCAGTGAGTTAAACACAGATACGCAGTATTTT. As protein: CAISELNTDTQYF.

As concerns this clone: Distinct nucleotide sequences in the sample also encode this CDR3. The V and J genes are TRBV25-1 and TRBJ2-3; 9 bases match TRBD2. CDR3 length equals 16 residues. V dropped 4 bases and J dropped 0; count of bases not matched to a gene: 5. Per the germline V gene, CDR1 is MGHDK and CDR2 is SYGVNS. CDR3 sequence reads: CASSAGLALSTDTQYF. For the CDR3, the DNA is TGTGCCAGCAGTGCCGGACTAGCGCTGAGCACAGATACGCAGTATTTT.

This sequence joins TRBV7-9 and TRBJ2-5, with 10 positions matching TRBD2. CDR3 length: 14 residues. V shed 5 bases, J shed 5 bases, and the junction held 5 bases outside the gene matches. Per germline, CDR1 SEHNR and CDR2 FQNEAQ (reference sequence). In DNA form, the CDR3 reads TGTGCCAGCAGCCCCCCGGGACTAGCGGAGACCCAGTACTTC. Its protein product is CASSPPGLAETQYF. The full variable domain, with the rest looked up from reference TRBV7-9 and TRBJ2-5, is DTGVSQNPRHKITKRGQNVTFRCDPISEHNRLYWYRQTLGQGPEFLTYFQNEAQLEKSRLLSDRFSAERPKGSFSTLEIQRTEQGDSAMYLCASSPPGLAETQYFGPGTRLLVL.

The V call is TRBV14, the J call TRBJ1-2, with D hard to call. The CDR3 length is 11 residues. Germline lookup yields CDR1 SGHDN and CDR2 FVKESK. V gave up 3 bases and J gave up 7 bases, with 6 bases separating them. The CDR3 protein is CASSHAGGYTF. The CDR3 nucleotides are TGTGCCAGCAGCCACGCCGGTGGCTACACCTTC.

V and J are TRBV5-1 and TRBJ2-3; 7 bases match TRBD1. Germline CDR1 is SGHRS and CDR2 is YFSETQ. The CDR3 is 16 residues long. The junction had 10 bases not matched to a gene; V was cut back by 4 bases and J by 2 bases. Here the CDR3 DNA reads TGCGCCAGCAGCCCGAACCGGGACAGATACACAGATACGCAGTATTTT. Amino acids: CASSPNRDRYTDTQYF. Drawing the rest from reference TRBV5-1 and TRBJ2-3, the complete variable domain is KAGVTQTPRYLIKTRGQQVTLSCSPISGHRSVSWYQQTPGQGLQFLFEYFSETQRNKGNFPGRFSGRQFSNSRSEMNVSTLELGDSALYLCASSPNRDRYTDTQYFGPGTRLTVL.

CDR3 nucleotides: TGTGCCTGGAGTAGCCTTTCTCGGCAGGTGAATTCACCCCTCCACTTT. It codes for CAWSSLSRQVNSPLHF. The chain joins TRBV30 to TRBJ1-6; D not resolved. Trimming pared 2 bases from V and 7 bases from J, leaving 18 bases between. CDR1 is GTSNPN and CDR2 is SVGIG in the germline V gene (reference sequence). The CDR3 covers 16 residues.

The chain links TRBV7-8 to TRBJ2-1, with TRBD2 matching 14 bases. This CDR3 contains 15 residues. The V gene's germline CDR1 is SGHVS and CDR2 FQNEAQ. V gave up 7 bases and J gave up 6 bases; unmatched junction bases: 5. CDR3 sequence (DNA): TGTGCCAGCACCCTGGGACTAGCGGGAGTCAATGAGCAGTTCTTC. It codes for CASTLGLAGVNEQFF. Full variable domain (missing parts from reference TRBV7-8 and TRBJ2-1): GAGVSQSPRYKVAKRGQDVALRCDPISGHVSLFWYQQALGQGPEFLTYFQNEAQLDKSGLPSDRFFAERPEGSVSTLKIQRTQQEDSAVYLCASTLGLAGVNEQFFGPGTRLTVL.

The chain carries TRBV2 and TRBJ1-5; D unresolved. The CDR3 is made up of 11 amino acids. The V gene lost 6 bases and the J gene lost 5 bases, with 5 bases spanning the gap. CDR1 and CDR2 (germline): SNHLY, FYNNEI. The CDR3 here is CASRADQPQHF. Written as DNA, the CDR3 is TGTGCCAGCAGGGCAGATCAGCCCCAGCATTTT.

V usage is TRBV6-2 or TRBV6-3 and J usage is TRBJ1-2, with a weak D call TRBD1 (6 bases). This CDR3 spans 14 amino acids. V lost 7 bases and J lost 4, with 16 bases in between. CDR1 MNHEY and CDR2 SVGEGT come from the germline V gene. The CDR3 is CASTPGRGPYGYTF. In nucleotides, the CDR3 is TGTGCCAGCACCCCGGGGCGGGGGCCCTATGGCTACACCTTC.

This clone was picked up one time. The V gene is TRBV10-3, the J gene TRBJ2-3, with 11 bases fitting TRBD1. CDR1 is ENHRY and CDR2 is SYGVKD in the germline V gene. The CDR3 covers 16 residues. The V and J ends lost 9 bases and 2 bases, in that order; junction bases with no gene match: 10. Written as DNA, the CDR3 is TGTGCCATAGGAACCGGGACAGGGGGACCCACAGATACGCAGTATTTT. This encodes CAIGTGTGGPTDTQYF.

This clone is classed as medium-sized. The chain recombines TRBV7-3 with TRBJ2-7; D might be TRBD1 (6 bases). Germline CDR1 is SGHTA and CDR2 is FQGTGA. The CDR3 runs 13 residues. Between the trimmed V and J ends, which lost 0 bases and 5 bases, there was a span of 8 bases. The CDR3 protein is CASSLTGAHEQYF. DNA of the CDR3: TGTGCCAGCAGCTTAACGGGGGCCCACGAGCAGTACTTC.

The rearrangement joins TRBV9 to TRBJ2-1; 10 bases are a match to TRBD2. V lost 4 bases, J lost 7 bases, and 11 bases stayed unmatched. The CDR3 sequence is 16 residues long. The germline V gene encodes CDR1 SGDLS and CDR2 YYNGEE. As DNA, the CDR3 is TGTGCCAGCAGCATATCTAGCGGGAGTTACGGGAATGAGCAGTTCTTC. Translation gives CASSISSGSYGNEQFF.

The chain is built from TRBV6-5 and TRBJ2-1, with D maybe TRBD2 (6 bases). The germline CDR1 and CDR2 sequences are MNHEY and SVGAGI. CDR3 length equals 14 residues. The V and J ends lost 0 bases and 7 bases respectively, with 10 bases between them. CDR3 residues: CASSYSRLANEQFF. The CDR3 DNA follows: TGTGCCAGCAGTTACTCGCGGCTAGCGAATGAGCAGTTCTTC.